This T cell receptor (beta chain) was documented in a study of shared clonotypes between healthy human individuals. Profiled with immunoSEQ multiplex PCR; TCRdb holds only in-frame clones, not every one. The sample holds about 2.4 million clones, over 85% seen once. The study drew its donors from healthy HIV-negative adults without recent acute infections or vaccinations. A CD45RA+ naive subset and a CD45RA-negative memory subset were split from CD4+ cells. Germline-derived CDR1 and CDR2 are SGHTA and FQGNSA. This CDR3 region has 15 residues. Deletions cut 4 bases from V and 1 base from J, with 10 bases between.

The clonotype comes from a man aged 18 to 29 in good health. Some clones in this sample may be carry-over from other donors' samples. Material for sequencing was naive CD4+ T cells from PBMCs. Noted subset: CD45RA+ positively selected. The J gene is TRBJ2-2, the V gene TRBV7-2; D is possibly TRBD1 (6 bases). DNA of the CDR3: TGTGCCAGCAGCTGGTTGACAGGGAACACCGGGGAGCTGTTTTTT. This gives the protein CASSWLTGNTGELFF.